Listed below are T cell receptor beta chains from one sample, sequenced in a study of Tregs in tolerant kidney transplant recipients. Produced via immunoSEQ multiplex PCR; TCRdb's table is partial and in-frame only. The sample has approximately 60,000 clones; around 87% are singletons. Sequences were derived from CD4+ T cells from blood (PBMCs), sampled 6 months after the transplant. The source of these receptors is a human patient who received a combined kidney and bone marrow transplant. Some of the T cells might come from the graft donor. The CDR3 runs from the conserved cysteine through the conserved F or W. The D gene is left open where the match is weak. Clone size is stated in some rows and not others, as once, few, many or a class when expanded.

J gene	CDR3 length	V gene	D gene	clone size	CDR3 protein	CDR3 DNA
TRBJ1-2	15	TRBV19	TRBD1	few	CASKNTGGGQYGYTF	TGTGCCAGTAAAAATACAGGGGGAGGCCAATATGGCTACACCTTC
TRBJ1-3	15	TRBV11-1	-	-	CASSPTRFSGNTIYF	TGTGCCAGCAGCCCAACCCGGTTCTCTGGAAACACCATATATTTT
TRBJ1-1	14	TRBV11-1	TRBD1	once	CAITTTGAGTEAFF	TGTGCCATCACCACTACAGGGGCTGGCACTGAAGCTTTCTTT
TRBJ1-3	15	TRBV5-1	TRBD1	-	CASSLGGTAGNTIYF	TGCGCCAGCAGCTTGGGGGGGACAGCTGGAAACACCATATATTTT
TRBJ2-5	17	TRBV7-2	TRBD2	-	CASSWVRLAGYQETQYF	TGTGCCAGCAGCTGGGTCAGACTAGCGGGGTACCAAGAGACCCAGTACTTC
TRBJ1-2	14	TRBV7-2	-	-	CASSLAQGEGGYTF	TGTGCCAGCAGCTTAGCACAAGGGGAGGGTGGCTACACCTTC
TRBJ2-7	12	TRBV7-8	-	few	CASSSLSYEQYF	TGTGCCAGCAGCTCCCTCAGCTACGAGCAGTACTTC
TRBJ1-1	15	TRBV5-1	-	-	CASSLLPGESTEAFF	TGCGCCAGCAGCTTGTTGCCAGGGGAAAGCACTGAAGCTTTCTTT
TRBJ2-1	15	TRBV30	-	-	CAWSAGTSANNEQFF	TGTGCCTGGAGTGCCGGGACTTCAGCTAACAATGAGCAGTTCTTC
TRBJ1-5	14	TRBV7-2	-	-	CASSLGPGEQPQHF	TGTGCCAGCAGCTTAGGCCCGGGGGAACAGCCCCAGCATTTT
TRBJ1-1	14	TRBV27	-	-	CASTSTGWDTEAFF	TGTGCCAGCACCAGTACCGGGTGGGACACTGAAGCTTTCTTT
TRBJ1-6	15	TRBV9	-	-	CASSVDGRDNSPLHF	TGTGCCAGCAGCGTCGACGGCCGGGATAATTCACCCCTCCACTTT
TRBJ1-3	16	TRBV18	TRBD1	once	CASSRGQGSSGNTIYF	TGTGCCAGCTCCCGCGGACAGGGGAGTTCTGGAAACACCATATATTTT
TRBJ2-7	17	TRBV9	TRBD1	-	CASSVILQGLWSYEQYF	TGTGCCAGCAGCGTTATACTACAGGGGCTTTGGTCTTACGAGCAGTACTTC
TRBJ1-4	14	TRBV2	TRBD1	few	CASSLTGAGEKLFF	TGTGCCAGCAGCCTGACAGGGGCAGGGGAAAAACTGTTTTTT
TRBJ2-2	16	TRBV7-3	TRBD2	-	CASSPTSSGRIGELFF	TGTGCCAGCAGCCCAACATCTAGCGGGAGGATCGGGGAGCTGTTTTTT
TRBJ1-6	14	TRBV4-3	TRBD1	-	CASSPTGGDSPLHF	TGCGCCAGCAGCCCGACAGGGGGCGATTCACCCCTCCACTTT
TRBJ1-3	12	TRBV19	-	-	CAIASSGNTIYF	TGTGCCATCGCGAGCTCTGGAAACACCATATATTTT
TRBJ2-7	12	TRBV2	-	-	CARPTGKYEQYF	TGTGCCCGGCCGACAGGTAAGTACGAGCAGTACTTC
TRBJ2-5	15	TRBV10-3	-	-	CAISEPAGSQETQYF	TGTGCCATCAGTGAGCCGGCGGGGTCACAAGAGACCCAGTACTTC
TRBJ2-1	15	TRBV6-6	-	-	CASSYGGSAYNEQFF	TGTGCCAGCAGTTACGGGGGCTCCGCTTACAATGAGCAGTTCTTC
TRBJ2-7	11	TRBV7-8	-	few	CASSRSGEQYF	TGTGCCAGCAGCAGGAGTGGCGAGCAGTACTTC
TRBJ2-5	15	TRBV7-2	TRBD2	-	CASRRGGGEWETQYF	TGTGCCAGCAGGCGGGGGGGAGGGGAATGGGAGACCCAGTACTTC
TRBJ2-7	15	TRBV25-1	TRBD1	once	CASSAPGQGWYEQYF	TGTGCCAGCAGTGCCCCGGGACAGGGTTGGTACGAGCAGTACTTC
TRBJ2-1	16	TRBV7-9	TRBD1	-	CASRSRMGQGHNEQFF	TGTGCCAGCAGATCTAGGATGGGACAGGGGCACAATGAGCAGTTCTTC
TRBJ2-2	15	TRBV29-1	TRBD2	-	CSVVPGGIGVGELFF	TGCAGCGTTGTCCCGGGAGGGATTGGCGTCGGGGAGCTGTTTTTT
TRBJ2-3	11	TRBV10-1	-	-	CASTPPDTQYF	TGCGCCAGCACTCCCCCGGATACGCAGTATTTT
TRBJ2-5	11	TRBV25-1	TRBD1	-	CGTGVRETQYF	TGTGGGACAGGGGTTAGGGAGACCCAGTACTTC
TRBJ1-2	13	TRBV10-3	-	-	CATDRRMNYGYTF	TGTGCCACCGACAGGAGGATGAACTATGGCTACACCTTC
TRBJ2-7	13	TRBV6-5	TRBD1	-	CASKPPGQPEQYF	TGTGCCAGCAAACCCCCGGGACAGCCCGAGCAGTACTTC
TRBJ2-7	14	TRBV30	TRBD1	-	CAWRLTSGTGTQYF	TGTGCCTGGAGACTTACTTCCGGGACAGGGACTCAGTACTTC
TRBJ1-6	13	TRBV7-7	-	-	CASSSTYNSPLHF	TGTGCCAGCAGCTCAACCTATAATTCCCCCCTCCACTTT
TRBJ1-6	16	TRBV7-8	-	-	CASSSYRASYNSPLHF	TGTGCCAGCAGCTCCTACAGGGCTTCCTATAATTCACCCCTCCACTTT
TRBJ2-4	17	TRBV9	-	-	CASSVGGLSLAKNIQYF	TGTGCCAGCAGCGTAGGCGGGCTTTCTCTAGCCAAAAACATTCAGTACTTC
TRBJ2-2	16	TRBV2	-	-	CAILEIGRESTGELFF	TGTGCCATCTTAGAGATTGGTCGGGAGAGCACCGGGGAGCTGTTTTTT
TRBJ1-2	13	TRBV28	TRBD1	-	CASRGTAYYGYTF	TGTGCCAGCAGGGGGACAGCGTACTATGGCTACACCTTC
TRBJ2-7	11	TRBV19	-	-	CASSHSYEQYF	TGTGCCAGTAGCCACTCCTACGAGCAGTACTTC
TRBJ2-2	16	TRBV5-4	-	-	CASSSPAGDLTGELFF	TGTGCCAGCAGCTCTCCCGCAGGGGACCTTACCGGGGAGCTGTTTTTT
TRBJ1-6	18	TRBV7-9	-	-	CASSLVSARGKGSSPLHF	TGTGCCAGCAGCTTAGTTTCGGCGAGGGGGAAGGGGAGTTCACCCCTCCACTTT
TRBJ2-7	14	TRBV6-1	TRBD1	-	CASSELGQAYEQYF	TGTGCCAGCAGTGAACTAGGACAGGCCTACGAGCAGTACTTC
TRBJ1-3	16	TRBV6-5	TRBD1	-	CASSYSRQGEGNTIYF	TGTGCCAGCAGTTACTCGAGACAGGGTGAAGGAAACACCATATATTTT
TRBJ1-4	14	TRBV30	TRBD1	-	CACGQGARGEKLFF	TGTGCCTGCGGACAGGGGGCGCGGGGGGAAAAACTGTTTTTT
TRBJ1-2	13	TRBV28	-	-	CASSSAASVGYTF	TGTGCCAGCAGCTCCGCGGCAAGCGTCGGCTACACCTTC
TRBJ2-4	13	TRBV30	TRBD2	-	CAWASGGKNIQYF	TGTGCCTGGGCTAGCGGGGGCAAAAACATTCAGTACTTC
TRBJ1-4	14	TRBV6-5	-	-	CASRSFYSGEKLFF	TGTGCCAGCCGTTCATTCTACAGTGGAGAAAAACTGTTTTTT
TRBJ1-1	11	TRBV11-3	-	-	CASSLVEKAFF	TGTGCCAGCAGCTTAGTCGAGAAAGCTTTCTTT
TRBJ2-7	17	TRBV27	TRBD2	-	CASSSRWREGVYYEQYF	TGTGCCAGCAGTTCACGGTGGCGGGAGGGGGTCTACTACGAGCAGTACTTC
TRBJ2-7	13	TRBV6-5	TRBD1	-	CASMRQGAAEQYF	TGTGCCAGCATGCGTCAGGGGGCAGCCGAGCAGTACTTC
TRBJ2-3	14	TRBV19	TRBD2	-	CATGAGAITDTQYF	TGTGCCACCGGAGCGGGGGCGATCACAGATACGCAGTATTTT
TRBJ1-6	14	TRBV28	TRBD1	-	CASSMTGDNSPLHF	TGTGCCAGCAGTATGACAGGGGATAATTCCCCCCTCCACTTT
TRBJ1-5	15	TRBV30	-	-	CATTRGGGGNQPQHF	TGTGCCACAACGAGGGGGGGAGGGGGCAATCAGCCCCAGCATTTT
TRBJ1-2	16	TRBV19	-	few	CASSILPGRGSVGYTF	TGTGCCAGTAGTATACTTCCAGGGAGGGGCTCGGTTGGCTACACCTTC
TRBJ2-3	13	TRBV4-3	-	-	CASSQERRDTQYF	TGCGCCAGCAGCCAAGAGCGGCGTGATACGCAGTATTTT
TRBJ1-3	16	TRBV7-9	-	-	CASSLLGAPSGNTIYF	TGTGCCAGCAGCTTATTGGGGGCGCCATCTGGAAACACCATATATTTT
TRBJ2-2	15	TRBV6-4	TRBD2	-	CASLAGGSNTGELFF	TGTGCCAGCCTAGCGGGGGGGTCGAACACCGGGGAGCTGTTTTTT
TRBJ2-7	16	TRBV4-1	TRBD2	-	CASSQVSGSPTYEQYF	TGCGCCAGCAGCCAAGTGAGCGGGAGCCCTACCTACGAGCAGTACTTC
TRBJ2-5	15	TRBV5-1	-	-	CASSLGGFVQETQYF	TGCGCCAGCAGCTTAGGCGGATTTGTCCAAGAGACCCAGTACTTC
TRBJ2-1	15	TRBV9	TRBD1	-	CASSVGTGAYNEQFF	TGTGCCAGCAGCGTAGGGACAGGGGCCTACAATGAGCAGTTCTTC
TRBJ1-2	15	TRBV9	-	-	CASSDPERGNYGYTF	TGTGCCAGCAGCGACCCCGAGCGGGGGAACTATGGCTACACCTTC